Shown below are 10 T cell receptor beta chains from a single sample sequenced in a study of cytomegalovirus exposure and HLA in healthy donors. PCR primers comprised 60 Vbeta and 13 Jbeta primers. The method was immunoSEQ multiplex PCR; TCRdb's version includes in-frame clones alone and lacks a portion of them. The sample has under 130,000 clones, approximately 79% seen once. The source material was PBMCs. Receptors originate from a woman between 40 and 50 years old in good health and CMV-seronegative.

The rearrangement links TRBV19 to TRBJ1-3; the D is unclear. V was shortened by 1 base and J by 4 bases, with 8 bases between the two germline ends. The CDR3 has 14 amino acids. Germline V gene lookup returns CDR1 LNHDA and CDR2 SQIVND (reference sequence). The CDR3 protein is CASSIASTGNTIYF. CDR3 nucleotides: TGTGCCAGTAGTATAGCATCCACAGGAAACACCATATATTTT.

This clone was counted once. V gene TRBV6-6 combines with J gene TRBJ1-4; 8 nucleotides agree with TRBD1. The germline gives CDR1 MNHNY, CDR2 SVGAGI (reference sequence). Trimming cost V 6 bases and J 1 base; bases outside gene matches: 4. This CDR3 is 15 amino acids long. The DNA for the CDR3 is TGTGCCAGCAGCTTCGGGACAGGAACTAATGAAAAACTGTTTTTT. This encodes CASSFGTGTNEKLFF.

This clone was detected once. At one end, the junction sequence differs from germline, possibly due to a read error. This chain joins TRBV10-3 and TRBJ1-2; no definite D call. Germline V gene lookup returns CDR1 ENHRY and CDR2 SYGVKD. The CDR3 runs 14 residues. CDR3 in DNA: TGTGCCATCAGTGAGTACCAGTTTAACTATGGCCACACCTTC. It is translated as CAISEYQFNYGHTF.

The genes are TRBV28 and TRBJ2-7, with D possibly matching TRBD1 (6 bases). Trimming pared 6 bases from V and 4 bases from J, leaving 10 bases between. Germline V gives CDR1 MDHEN, CDR2 SYDVKM. The CDR3 contains 12 residues. CDR3 nucleotides: TGTGCCAGCAGCCGTACAGGGTACGAGCAGTACTTC. Amino acid sequence: CASSRTGYEQYF.

As concerns this clone: Other DNA variants within this sample encode the same CDR3. This chain connects TRBV7-9 to TRBJ1-2; D perhaps matches TRBD1 (6 bases). The CDR3 extends over 13 amino acids. V lost 5 bases, J lost 2 bases, and 9 bases lay in between. CDR1 SEHNR and CDR2 FQNEAQ come from the germline V gene (reference sequence). The CDR3 DNA sequence: TGTGCCAGCAGCGAACAGGGAAACTATGGCTACACCTTC. Its translation is CASSEQGNYGYTF. Together with reference TRBV7-9 and TRBJ1-2, the CDR3 gives the full variable domain: DTGVSQNPRHKITKRGQNVTFRCDPISEHNRLYWYRQTLGQGPEFLTYFQNEAQLEKSRLLSDRFSAERPKGSFSTLEIQRTEQGDSAMYLCASSEQGNYGYTFGSGTRLTVV.

This rearrangement joins TRBV7-2 to TRBJ2-3; the match to TRBD2 covers 15 bases. The CDR3 has 18 amino acids. The ends lost 5 bases at V and 5 bases at J; junction bases unmatched: 11. Germline V gives CDR1 SGHTA, CDR2 FQGNSA. The chain's CDR3 is CASSRGLAGGNLEDTQYF. CDR3 DNA sequence: TGTGCCAGCAGCCGGGGACTAGCGGGAGGAAATCTTGAAGATACGCAGTATTTT.

This chain uses TRBV9 with TRBJ2-1, with D possibly matching TRBD2 (6 bases). Germline V gives CDR1 SGDLS, CDR2 YYNGEE. V was trimmed by 2 bases and J by 4 bases, leaving 13 bases between them. The CDR3 extends over 15 amino acids. In DNA form, the CDR3 reads TGTGCCAGCAGCGTCCTCGGGAGCCATTACAATGAGCAGTTCTTC. It yields the protein CASSVLGSHYNEQFF.

This clone was seen a few times. This chain connects TRBV7-2 to TRBJ2-7, with 11 bases lining up with TRBD2. V shed 3 bases, J shed 1 base, and the junction held 5 bases outside the gene matches. The CDR3 is 16 residues long. The germline gives CDR1 SGHTA, CDR2 FQGNSA. CDR3 sequence: CASSLTSGVGSYEQYF. CDR3 nucleotide sequence: TGTGCCAGCAGCTTGACTAGCGGGGTGGGGTCCTACGAGCAGTACTTC.

This clone was picked up one time. This chain uses TRBV7-7 with TRBJ1-5; 9 bases agree with TRBD1. The germline V gene has CDR1 SSHAT and CDR2 FNYEAQ (reference sequence). The CDR3 contains 13 residues. J gave up 6 bases and V 4 bases, and 1 base lay outside the gene matches. The CDR3 DNA reads as TGTGCCAGCAGCTCGGGACAGGGTCAGCCCCAGCATTTT. Its protein is CASSSGQGQPQHF.

The chain is built from TRBV6-5 and TRBJ2-2; D remains unclear. Trimming stripped 7 bases from V and 3 bases from J, with 6 bases between. In germline, CDR1 is MNHEY, CDR2 SVGAGI. CDR3 length: 12 amino acids. CDR3: CASNADTGELFF. In DNA form, the CDR3 reads TGTGCCAGCAACGCAGACACCGGGGAGCTGTTTTTT.